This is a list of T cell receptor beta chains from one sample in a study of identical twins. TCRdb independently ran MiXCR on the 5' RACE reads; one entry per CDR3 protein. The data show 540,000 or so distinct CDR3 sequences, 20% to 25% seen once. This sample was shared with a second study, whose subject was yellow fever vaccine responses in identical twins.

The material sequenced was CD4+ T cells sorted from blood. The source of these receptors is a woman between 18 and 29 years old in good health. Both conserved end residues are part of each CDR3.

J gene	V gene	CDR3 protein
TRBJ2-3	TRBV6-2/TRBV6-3	CASSYGGTSGRAPLSDTQYF
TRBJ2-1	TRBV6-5	CASSYSWGGPNEQFF
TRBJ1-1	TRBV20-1	CSAIPGIRETEAFF
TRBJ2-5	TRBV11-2	CASSLGPVQETQYF
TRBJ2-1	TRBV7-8	CASSPRLAGGFYNEQFF
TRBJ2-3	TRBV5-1	CASSLGGLNTDTQYF
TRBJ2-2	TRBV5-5	CASSSSLAGGLSTGELFF
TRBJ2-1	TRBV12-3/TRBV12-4	CASRARLAGVEQFF
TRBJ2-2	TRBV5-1	CASVAGENTGELFF
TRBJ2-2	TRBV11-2	CASSFGVDRGLVGTGELFF
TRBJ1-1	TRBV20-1	CSARDYVRRDTEAFF
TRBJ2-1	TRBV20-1	CSARRGTSYNEQFF
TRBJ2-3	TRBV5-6	CASNQGIDTQYF
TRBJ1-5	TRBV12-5	CASGLVLGISVQPQHF
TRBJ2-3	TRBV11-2	CASSLGISGGPDTQYF
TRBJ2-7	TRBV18	CASSPPGQVYEQYF
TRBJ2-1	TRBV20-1	CSALLAGGDEQFF
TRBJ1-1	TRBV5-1	CACRQGRNTEAFF
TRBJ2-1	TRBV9	CASSAEKWGSSYNEQFF
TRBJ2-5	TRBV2	CARGSQETQYF
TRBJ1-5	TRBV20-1	CSALRRGQPQHF
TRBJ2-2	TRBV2	CASREGITGELFF
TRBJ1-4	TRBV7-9	CASSLPAMEKLFF
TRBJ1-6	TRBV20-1	CSARTESSYNSPLHF
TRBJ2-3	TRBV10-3	CAISPGTGASTDTQYF
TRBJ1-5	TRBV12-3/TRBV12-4	CASTPRGGGNQPQHF
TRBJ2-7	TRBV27	CASSLKRFYEQYF
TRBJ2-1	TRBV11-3	CASSWGRGNEQFF
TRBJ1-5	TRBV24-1	CATSDSRGQPQHF
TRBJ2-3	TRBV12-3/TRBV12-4	CASISRGQGADTQYF
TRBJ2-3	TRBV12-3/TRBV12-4	CASSPPGPSTRTDTQYF
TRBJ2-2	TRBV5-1	CASSLVRLAGAGTGELFF